This TCR beta chain came from a study of spatial heterogeneity in lung cancer. Indicated time point: sample taken at primary tumor resection. No cells were sorted before sequencing. The whole RNA sequenced was extracted from tumor, nontumor lung or frozen PBMC. Donation came from roughly 72 patients with untreated early-stage non-small cell lung cancer. Via MiXCR, TCRdb re-called the 5' RACE reads, giving one row per CDR3 protein. Of roughly 39,000 distinct CDR3 sequences in the sample, 7.5% are singletons; the top ten hold under 30%. The CDR3 runs 11 residues. Germline CDR1 SEHNR, CDR2 FQNEAQ (reference sequence). The V end lost 2 bases, the J end lost 7 bases, and 4 bases lay between the germline ends. This clonotype was seen at least ten times.

This clonotype originated in a male donor with early-stage non-small cell lung cancer. The chain is built from TRBV7-9 and TRBJ2-3, with D unclear. This material consisted of PBMCs, taken at surgery. CDR3 sequence: CASSLQYTQYF. The CDR3 DNA follows: TGTGCCAGCAGCTTACAATATACGCAGTATTTT.